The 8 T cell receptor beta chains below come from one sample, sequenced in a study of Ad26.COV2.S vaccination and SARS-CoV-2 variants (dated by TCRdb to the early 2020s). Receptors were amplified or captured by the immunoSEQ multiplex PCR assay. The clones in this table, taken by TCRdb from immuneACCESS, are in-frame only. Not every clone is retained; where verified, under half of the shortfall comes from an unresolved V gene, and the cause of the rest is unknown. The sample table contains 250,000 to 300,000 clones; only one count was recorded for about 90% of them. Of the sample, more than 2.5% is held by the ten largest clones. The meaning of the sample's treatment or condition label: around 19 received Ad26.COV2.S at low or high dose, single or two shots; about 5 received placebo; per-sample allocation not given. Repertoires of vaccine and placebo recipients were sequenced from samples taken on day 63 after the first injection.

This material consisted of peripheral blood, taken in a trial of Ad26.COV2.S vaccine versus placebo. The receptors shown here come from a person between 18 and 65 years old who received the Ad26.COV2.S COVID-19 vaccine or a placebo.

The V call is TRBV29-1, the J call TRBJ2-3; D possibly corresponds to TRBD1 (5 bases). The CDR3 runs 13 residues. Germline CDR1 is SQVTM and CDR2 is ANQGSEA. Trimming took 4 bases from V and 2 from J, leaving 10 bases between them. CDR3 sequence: CSVGQGSTDTQYF. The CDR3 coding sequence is TGCAGCGTTGGGCAGGGTTCCACAGATACGCAGTATTTT.

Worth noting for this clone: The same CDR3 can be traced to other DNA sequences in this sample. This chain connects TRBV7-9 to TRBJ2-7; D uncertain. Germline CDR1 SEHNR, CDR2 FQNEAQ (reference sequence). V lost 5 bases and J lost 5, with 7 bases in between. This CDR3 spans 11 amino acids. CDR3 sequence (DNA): TGTGCCAGCAGCCCCCTTGACGAGCAGTACTTC. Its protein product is CASSPLDEQYF.

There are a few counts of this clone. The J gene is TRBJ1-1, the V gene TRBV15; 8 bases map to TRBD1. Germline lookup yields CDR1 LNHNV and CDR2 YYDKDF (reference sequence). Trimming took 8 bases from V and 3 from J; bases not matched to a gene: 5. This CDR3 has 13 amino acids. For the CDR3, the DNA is TGTGCCACCCAAAACAGGGGGGACACTGAAGCTTTCTTT. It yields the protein CATQNRGDTEAFF.

The CDR3 DNA sequence: TGCGCCAGCAGCATGGGACTAGCGGGAGGAACCTCCTCCTACGAGCAGTACTTC. It encodes CASSMGLAGGTSSYEQYF. This sequence joins TRBV5-1 and TRBJ2-7; TRBD2 agrees at 15 bases. This CDR3 comprises 18 residues. V shed 4 bases and J 0 bases; nucleotides not matched to a gene: 8. CDR1 SGHRS and CDR2 YFSETQ come from the germline V gene.

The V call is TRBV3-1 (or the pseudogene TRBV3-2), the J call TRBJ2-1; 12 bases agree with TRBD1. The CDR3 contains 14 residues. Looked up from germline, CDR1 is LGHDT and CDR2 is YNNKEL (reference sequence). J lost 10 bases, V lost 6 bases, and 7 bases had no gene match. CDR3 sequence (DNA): TGTGCCAGCAGTCCGGGACAGGGGGCCCGCGAGCAGTTCTTC. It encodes CASSPGQGAREQFF.

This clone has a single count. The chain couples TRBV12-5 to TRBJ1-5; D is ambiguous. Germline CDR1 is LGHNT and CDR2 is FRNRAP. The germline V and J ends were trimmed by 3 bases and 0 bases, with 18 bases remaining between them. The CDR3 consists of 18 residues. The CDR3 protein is CASGFGEYWELSNQPQHF. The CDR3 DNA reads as TGTGCTAGTGGTTTCGGTGAATATTGGGAACTTAGCAATCAGCCCCAGCATTTT.

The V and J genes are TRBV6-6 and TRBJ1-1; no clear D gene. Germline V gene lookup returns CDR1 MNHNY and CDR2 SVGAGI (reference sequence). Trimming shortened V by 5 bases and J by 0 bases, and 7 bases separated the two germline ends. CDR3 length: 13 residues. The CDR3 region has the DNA TGTGCCAGCAGTGGTAGGCTGAACACTGAAGCTTTCTTT. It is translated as CASSGRLNTEAFF.

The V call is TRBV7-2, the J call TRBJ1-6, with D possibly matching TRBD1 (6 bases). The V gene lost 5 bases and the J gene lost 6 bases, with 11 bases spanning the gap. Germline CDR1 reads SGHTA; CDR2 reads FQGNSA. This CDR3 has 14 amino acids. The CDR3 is CASSRNRANSPLHF. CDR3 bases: TGTGCCAGCAGCCGGAACAGGGCTAATTCACCCCTCCACTTT.